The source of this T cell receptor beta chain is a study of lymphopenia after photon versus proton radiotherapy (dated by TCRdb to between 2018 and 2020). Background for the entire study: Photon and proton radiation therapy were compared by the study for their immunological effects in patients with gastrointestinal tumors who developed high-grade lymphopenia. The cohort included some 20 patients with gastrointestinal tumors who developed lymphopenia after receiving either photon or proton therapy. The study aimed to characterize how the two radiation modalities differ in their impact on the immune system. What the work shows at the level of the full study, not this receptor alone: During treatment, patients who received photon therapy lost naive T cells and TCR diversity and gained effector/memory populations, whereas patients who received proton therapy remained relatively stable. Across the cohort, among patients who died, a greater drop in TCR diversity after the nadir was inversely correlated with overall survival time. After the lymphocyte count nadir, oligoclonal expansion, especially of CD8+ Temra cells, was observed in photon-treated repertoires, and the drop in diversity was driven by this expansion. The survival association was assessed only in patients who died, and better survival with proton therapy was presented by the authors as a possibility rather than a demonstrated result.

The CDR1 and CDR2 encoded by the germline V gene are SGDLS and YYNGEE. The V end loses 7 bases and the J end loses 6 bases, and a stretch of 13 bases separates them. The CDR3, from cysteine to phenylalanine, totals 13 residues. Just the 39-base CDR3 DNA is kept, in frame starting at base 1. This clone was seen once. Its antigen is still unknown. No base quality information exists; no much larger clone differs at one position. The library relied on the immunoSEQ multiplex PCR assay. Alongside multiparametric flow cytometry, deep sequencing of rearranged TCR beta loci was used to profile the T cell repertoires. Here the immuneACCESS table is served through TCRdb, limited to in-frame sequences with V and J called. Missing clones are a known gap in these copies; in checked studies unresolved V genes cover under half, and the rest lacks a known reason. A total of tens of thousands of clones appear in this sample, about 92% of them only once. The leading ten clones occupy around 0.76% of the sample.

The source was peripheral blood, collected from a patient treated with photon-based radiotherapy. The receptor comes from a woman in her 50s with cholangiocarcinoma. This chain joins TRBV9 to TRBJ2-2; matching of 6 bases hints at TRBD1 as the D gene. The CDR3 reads CASCTGWSGELFF. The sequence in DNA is TGTGCCAGCTGTACAGGGTGGTCCGGGGAGCTGTTTTTT.